The clone carrying this TCR beta chain was observed at least ten times. Its antigen is unidentified. The sample comes from a study of molecular identifiers for immune sequencing clone quantification. Germline CDR1 reads SGHRS; CDR2 reads YFSETQ. This CDR3 comprises 12 residues. V was trimmed by 1 base and J by 9 bases, leaving 8 bases between them. Study-level findings and limits: The sizes of highly expanded clones could be underestimated when identical TCR molecules share a barcode.

In preparing bulk TCR libraries, previously described methods and listed TCR primers were used. Each CDR3 protein is one row after TCRdb ran MiXCR on the PCR reads. Among 85,000 to 95,000 distinct CDR3 sequences listed, 15% to 20% were seen once. The authors sorted naive CD8 T cells as CD8+CD4-CCR7+CD45RA+. The sequence derives from a human donor in good health. Some libraries in this study had Jurkat cell RNA spiked in. Specimen: naive CD8+ T cells from blood, with Jurkat cell RNA spiked in. Subset in this sample: FACS-sorted CD8+CD4-CCR7+CD45RA+ naive T cells. The V and J genes are TRBV5-1 and TRBJ2-1; D assignment may be TRBD1 or TRBD2 (5 bases each). The CDR3 DNA is TGCGCCAGCAGCTTGACGGGGCCTGAGCAGTTCTTC. Residues: CASSLTGPEQFF.